Described below is a single T cell receptor beta chain sequence and its context. Per the authors' pipeline: For nucleated cells, counts were estimated from reference gene primer amplification. Produced via immunoSEQ multiplex PCR; TCRdb's table is partial and in-frame only. From that table come the V and J calls and clone size; the DNA was used to work out D and trimming. This sample has 70,000 or so clones; roughly 79% occur once, and the top ten carry more than 15%. The entry originates in a study of blood T cell repertoires in COVID-19. Study in general: The United States, Italy and Spain supplied acute and convalescent COVID-19 samples. T cells, B-cell-depleted T cells, or PBMCs supplied cDNA or gDNA.

The CDR3 extends over 15 amino acids. CDR1 is LNHDA and CDR2 is SQIVND in the germline V gene (reference sequence). Trimming left V 4 bases short and J 0 bases short, with 10 bases between. The chain recombines TRBV19 with TRBJ1-3; perhaps TRBD1 as D (6 bases). The sequenced sample consisted of peripheral blood. The receptor comes from a man between 60 and 75 years old with acute or convalescent COVID-19. This CDR3 reads CASSRGQYSGNTIYF. The DNA for the CDR3 is TGTGCCAGTAGTAGGGGACAATACTCTGGAAACACCATATATTTT.